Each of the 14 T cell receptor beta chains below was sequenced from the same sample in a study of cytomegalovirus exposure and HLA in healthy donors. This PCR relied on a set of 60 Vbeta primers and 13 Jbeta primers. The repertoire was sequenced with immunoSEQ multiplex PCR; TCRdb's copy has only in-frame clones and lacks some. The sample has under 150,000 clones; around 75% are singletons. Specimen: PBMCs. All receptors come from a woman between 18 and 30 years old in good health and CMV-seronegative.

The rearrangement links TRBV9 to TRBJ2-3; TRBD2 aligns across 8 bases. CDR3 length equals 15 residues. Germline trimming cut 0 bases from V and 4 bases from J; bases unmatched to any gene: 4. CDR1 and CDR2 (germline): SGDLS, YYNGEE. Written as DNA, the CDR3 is TGTGCCAGCAGCGTAGAGGGGACTAGTCCAGATACGCAGTATTTT. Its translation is CASSVEGTSPDTQYF.

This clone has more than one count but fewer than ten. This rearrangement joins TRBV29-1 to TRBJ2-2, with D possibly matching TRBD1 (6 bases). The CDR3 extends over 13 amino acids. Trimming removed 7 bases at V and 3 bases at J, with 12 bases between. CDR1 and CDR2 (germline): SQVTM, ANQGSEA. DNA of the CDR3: TGCAGCGCTAGGGGGTCGGACACCGGGGAGCTGTTTTTT. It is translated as CSARGSDTGELFF.

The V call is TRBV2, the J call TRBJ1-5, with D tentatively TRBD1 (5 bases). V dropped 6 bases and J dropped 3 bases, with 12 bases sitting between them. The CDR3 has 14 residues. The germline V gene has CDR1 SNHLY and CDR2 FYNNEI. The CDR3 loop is CASRDDSFNQPQHF. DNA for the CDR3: TGTGCCAGCAGGGACGACAGTTTCAATCAGCCCCAGCATTTT.

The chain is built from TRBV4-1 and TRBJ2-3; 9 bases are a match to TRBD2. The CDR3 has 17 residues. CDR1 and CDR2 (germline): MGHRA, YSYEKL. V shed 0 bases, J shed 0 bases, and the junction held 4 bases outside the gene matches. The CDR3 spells CASSQEPAGGSTDTQYF. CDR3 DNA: TGCGCCAGCAGCCAAGAACCAGCGGGGGGTAGCACAGATACGCAGTATTTT.

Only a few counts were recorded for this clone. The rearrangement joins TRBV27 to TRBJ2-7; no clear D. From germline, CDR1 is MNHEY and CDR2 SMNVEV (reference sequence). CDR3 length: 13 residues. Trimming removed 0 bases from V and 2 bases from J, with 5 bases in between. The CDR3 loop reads CASSLSGAYEQYF. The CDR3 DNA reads TGTGCCAGCAGTTTATCCGGTGCCTACGAGCAGTACTTC.

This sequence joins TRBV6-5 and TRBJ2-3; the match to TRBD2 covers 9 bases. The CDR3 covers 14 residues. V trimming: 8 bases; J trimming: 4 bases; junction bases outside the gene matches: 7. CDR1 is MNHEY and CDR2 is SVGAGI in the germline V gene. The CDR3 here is CASSRGGQADTQYF. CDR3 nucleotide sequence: TGTGCCAGCTCGCGGGGGGGCCAGGCAGATACGCAGTATTTT.

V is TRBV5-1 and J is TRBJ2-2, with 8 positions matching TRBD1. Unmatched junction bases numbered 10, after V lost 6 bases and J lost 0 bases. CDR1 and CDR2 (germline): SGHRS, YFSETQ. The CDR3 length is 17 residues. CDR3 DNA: TGCGCCAGCACCACCAAGGACAGGGTAACGAACACCGGGGAGCTGTTTTTT. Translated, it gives CASTTKDRVTNTGELFF.

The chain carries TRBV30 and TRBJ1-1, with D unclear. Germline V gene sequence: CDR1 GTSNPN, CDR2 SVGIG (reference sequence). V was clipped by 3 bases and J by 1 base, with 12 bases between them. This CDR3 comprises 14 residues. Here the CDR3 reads CAWREDLRNTEAFF. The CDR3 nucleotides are TGTGCCTGGAGGGAGGACTTACGGAACACTGAAGCTTTCTTT.

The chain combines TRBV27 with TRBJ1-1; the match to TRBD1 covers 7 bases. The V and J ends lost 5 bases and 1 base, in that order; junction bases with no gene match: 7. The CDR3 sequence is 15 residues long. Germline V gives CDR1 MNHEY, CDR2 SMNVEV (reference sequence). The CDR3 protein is CASSAPGTENTEAFF. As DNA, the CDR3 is TGTGCCAGCAGTGCCCCCGGGACAGAGAACACTGAAGCTTTCTTT.

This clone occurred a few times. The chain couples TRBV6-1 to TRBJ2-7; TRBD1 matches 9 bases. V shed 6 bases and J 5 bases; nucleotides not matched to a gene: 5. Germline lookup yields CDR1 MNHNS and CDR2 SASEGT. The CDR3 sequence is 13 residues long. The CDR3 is CASRGQGTHEQYF. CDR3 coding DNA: TGTGCCAGCAGAGGACAGGGGACACACGAGCAGTACTTC.

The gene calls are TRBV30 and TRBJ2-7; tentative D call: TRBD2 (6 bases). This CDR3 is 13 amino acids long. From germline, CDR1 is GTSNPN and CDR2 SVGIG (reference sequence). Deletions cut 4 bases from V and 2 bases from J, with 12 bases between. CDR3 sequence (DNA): TGTGCCTGGACTCTAGGAGGGACCTACGAGCAGTACTTC. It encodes CAWTLGGTYEQYF.

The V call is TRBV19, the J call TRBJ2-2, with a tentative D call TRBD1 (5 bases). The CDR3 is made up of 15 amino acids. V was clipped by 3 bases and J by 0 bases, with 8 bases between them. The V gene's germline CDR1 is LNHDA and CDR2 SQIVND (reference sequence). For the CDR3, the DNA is TGTGCCAGTAGTATCCGGACAACGAACACCGGGGAGCTGTTTTTT. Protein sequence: CASSIRTTNTGELFF.

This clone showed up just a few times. The CDR3 sequence is CASLPGTANEKLFF. The CDR3 DNA reads TGTGCCAGCCTTCCCGGGACAGCTAATGAAAAACTGTTTTTT. The chain is built from TRBV6-6 and TRBJ1-4; TRBD1 matches 7 bases. Germline values: CDR1 MNHNY, CDR2 SVGAGI (reference sequence). Trimming cost V 8 bases and J 3 bases; bases outside gene matches: 6. This CDR3 contains 14 residues.

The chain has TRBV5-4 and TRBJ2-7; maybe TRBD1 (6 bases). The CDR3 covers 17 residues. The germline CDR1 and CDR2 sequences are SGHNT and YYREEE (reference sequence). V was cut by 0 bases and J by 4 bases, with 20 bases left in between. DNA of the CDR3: TGTGCCAGCAGCTTGGTAGGGGGAAACGAGGGCTTTTACGAGCAGTACTTC. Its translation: CASSLVGGNEGFYEQYF.